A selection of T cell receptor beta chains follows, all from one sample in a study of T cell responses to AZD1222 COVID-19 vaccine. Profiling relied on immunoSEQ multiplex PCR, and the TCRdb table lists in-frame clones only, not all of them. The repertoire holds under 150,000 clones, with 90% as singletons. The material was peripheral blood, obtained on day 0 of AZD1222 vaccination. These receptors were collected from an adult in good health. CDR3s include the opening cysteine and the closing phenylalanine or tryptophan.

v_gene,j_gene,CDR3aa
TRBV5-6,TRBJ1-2,CASSPGGAAALYGYTF
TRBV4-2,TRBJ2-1,CASSQERSSGRAGSNEQFF
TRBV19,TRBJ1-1,CASSMARVANTEAFF
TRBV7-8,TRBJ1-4,CASSSDRQGLREKLFF
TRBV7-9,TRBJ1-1,CASSTGTGYLTEAFF
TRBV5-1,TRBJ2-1,CASSLGPTSGSGNEQFF
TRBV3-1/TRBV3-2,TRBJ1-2,CASSQVQDYGYTF
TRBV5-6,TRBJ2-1,CASSLSGANEQFF
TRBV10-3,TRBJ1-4,CAISPGTGDEKLFF
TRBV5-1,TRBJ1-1,CASSTGDLMNTEAFF
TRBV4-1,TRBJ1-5,CASSHVLSTFGGQAGNQPQHF
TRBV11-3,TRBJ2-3,CASSYRGISTDTQYF
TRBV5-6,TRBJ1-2,CASSLTARGIGYTF
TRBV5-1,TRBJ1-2,CASSGYRGANYGYTF
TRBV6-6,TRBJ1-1,CASSRAEAFF
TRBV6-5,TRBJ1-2,CASSQTRANYGYTF
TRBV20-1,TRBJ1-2,CSAYDSYGYTF
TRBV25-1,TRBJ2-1,CASSGINPGQPYNEQFF
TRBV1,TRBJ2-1,CTSSQERGKEQFF
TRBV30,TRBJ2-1,CAWGTGEQFF
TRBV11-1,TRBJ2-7,CASSSSRVEQYF
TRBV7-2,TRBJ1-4,CASSWVGEKSEKLFF
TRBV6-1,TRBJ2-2,CASSEAGLDGELFF
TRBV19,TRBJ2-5,CASSSGLAGEVEETQYF
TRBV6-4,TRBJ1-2,CASSPGQTYYGYTF
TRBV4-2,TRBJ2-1,CASSEGLAGGDNEQFF
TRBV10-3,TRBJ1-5,CAISLGSNQPQHF
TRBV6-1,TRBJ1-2,CASSEGPGYGYTF
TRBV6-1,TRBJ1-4,CASSERIPQFTGSGREKLFF
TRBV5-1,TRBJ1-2,CASSPTGGNYGYTF
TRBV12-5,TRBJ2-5,CASGPPQAGGLETQYF
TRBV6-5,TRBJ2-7,CASSTGLMPYEQYF
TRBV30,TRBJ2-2,CAWSRDRGNTGELFF
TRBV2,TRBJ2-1,CASRPGSGADEQFF
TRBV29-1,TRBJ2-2,CSVLGTSPGTGELFF
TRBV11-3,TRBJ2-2,CASSGGRANTGELFF
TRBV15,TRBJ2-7,CATSSQTYEQYF
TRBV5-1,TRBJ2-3,CASSAGQSTDTQYF
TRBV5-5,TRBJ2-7,CASSKGHHPYEQYF
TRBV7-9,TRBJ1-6,CASSLAGTQNSPLHF
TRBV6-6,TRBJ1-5,CASSHGEPQHF
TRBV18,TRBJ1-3,CASSPAPGTGYTPGNTIYF
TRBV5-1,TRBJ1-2,CASSLGGYGYTF
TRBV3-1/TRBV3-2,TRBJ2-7,CASSQGAGIGHEQYF
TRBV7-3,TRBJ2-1,CASSLTGTSGLNEQFF
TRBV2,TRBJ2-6,CASMDRAIRSGANVLTF
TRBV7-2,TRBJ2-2,CASSFNRGTGELFF
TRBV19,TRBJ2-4,CASSMASPLAKNIQYF
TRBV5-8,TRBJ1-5,CASSLVFRGNQPQHF
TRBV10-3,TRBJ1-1,CAISTTGVTEAFF
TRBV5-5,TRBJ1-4,CASSPRGDATNEKLFF
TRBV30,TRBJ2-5,CAWSVGETQYF
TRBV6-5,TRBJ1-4,CASSRLGPADEKLFF
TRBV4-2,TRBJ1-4,CASSQDWVLTNEKLFF